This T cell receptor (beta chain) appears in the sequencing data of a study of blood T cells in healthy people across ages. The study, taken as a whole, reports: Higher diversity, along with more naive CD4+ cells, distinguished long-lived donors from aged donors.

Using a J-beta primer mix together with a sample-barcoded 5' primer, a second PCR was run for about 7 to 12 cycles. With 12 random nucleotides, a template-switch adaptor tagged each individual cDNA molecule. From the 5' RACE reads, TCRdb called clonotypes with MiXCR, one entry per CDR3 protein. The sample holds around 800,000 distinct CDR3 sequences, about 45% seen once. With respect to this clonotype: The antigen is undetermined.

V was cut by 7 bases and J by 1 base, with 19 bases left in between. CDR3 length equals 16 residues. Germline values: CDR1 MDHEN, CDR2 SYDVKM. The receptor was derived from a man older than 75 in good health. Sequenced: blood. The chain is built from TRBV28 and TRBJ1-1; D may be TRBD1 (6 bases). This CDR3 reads CASNRWRGNANTEAFF. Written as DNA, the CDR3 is TGTGCCAGCAATCGGTGGAGGGGGAACGCGAACACTGAAGCTTTCTTT.